Shown below are 32 T cell receptor beta chains from a single sample sequenced in a study of blood T cell repertoires in COVID-19. Profiled with immunoSEQ multiplex PCR; TCRdb holds only in-frame clones, not every one. Among 100,000 to 150,000 clones listed, around 87% were seen once. The sample was peripheral blood. The receptors originated from a man aged 45 to 65 with acute or convalescent COVID-19.

The gene calls are TRBV3-1 (or the pseudogene TRBV3-2) and TRBJ1-6, with TRBD1 matching 7 bases. There are 15 residues in the CDR3. Trimming took 4 bases from V and 9 from J; bases not matched to a gene: 9. Per the germline V gene, CDR1 is LGHDT and CDR2 is YNNKEL (reference sequence). CDR3 residues: CASSPQRAGGSPLHF. The CDR3 DNA follows: TGTGCCAGCAGCCCTCAACGGGCAGGGGGTTCACCCCTCCACTTT.

V and J are TRBV6-4 and TRBJ1-2; 7 bases line up with TRBD1. Germline-derived CDR1 and CDR2 are MRHNA and SNTAGT. The V segment lost 1 base and the J segment 4 bases; nucleotides outside the gene matches: 6. This CDR3 region has 15 residues. CDR3 in DNA: TGTGCCAGCAGTGACTTACCCGGACAGGTCTATGGCTACACCTTC. This gives the protein CASSDLPGQVYGYTF.

This clone was detected once. This chain uses TRBV5-4 with TRBJ2-1, with 9 bases matching TRBD2. Germline CDR1 SGHNT, CDR2 YYREEE (reference sequence). Losses at the gene ends were 4 bases for V and 3 bases for J; bases not matched to a gene: 5. This CDR3 has 15 residues. This CDR3 is CASSPSGMLYNEQFF. The CDR3 nucleotides read TGTGCCAGCAGCCCTAGCGGGATGCTCTACAATGAGCAGTTCTTC.

The rearrangement joins TRBV7-2 to TRBJ2-1, with a tentative D call TRBD2 (6 bases). Germline loops: CDR1 SGHTA, CDR2 FQGNSA. The CDR3 sequence is 14 residues long. Trimming pared 10 bases from V and 7 bases from J, leaving 20 bases between. The DNA for the CDR3 is TGTGCCACCCGACTGCAGGCGGGAAGGAATGAGCAGTTCTTC. It specifies CATRLQAGRNEQFF. The full variable domain, rest sourced from reference TRBV7-2 and TRBJ2-1, is GAGVSQSPSNKVTEKGKDVELRCDPISGHTALYWYRQSLGQGLEFLIYFQGNSAPDKSGLPSDRFSAERTGGSVSTLTIQRTQQEDSAVYLCATRLQAGRNEQFFGPGTRLTVL.

This clone was seen once. The chain links TRBV5-4 to TRBJ2-7; 11 bases are shared with TRBD1. The V gene end was trimmed by 2 bases and the J gene end by 7 bases; junction bases not matched to a gene: 5. Germline CDR1 SGHNT, CDR2 YYREEE (reference sequence). The CDR3 totals 14 residues. CDR3 residues: CASSLRDRGVEQYF. CDR3 DNA sequence: TGTGCCAGCAGCTTAAGGGACAGGGGGGTGGAGCAGTACTTC.

This rearrangement joins TRBV24-1 to TRBJ2-6; D may be TRBD1 (5 bases). Trimming pared 2 bases from V and 0 bases from J, leaving 10 bases between. Germline assignment: CDR1 KGHDR and CDR2 SFDVKD. This CDR3 has 17 residues. The CDR3 DNA follows: TGTGCCACCAGTGATTCCTCTAGGGGCTCTGGGGCCAACGTCCTGACTTTC. This sequence encodes CATSDSSRGSGANVLTF.

The V call is TRBV5-4, the J call TRBJ2-7; 8 positions agree with TRBD2. The junction had 11 bases not matched to a gene; V was cut back by 3 bases and J by 3 bases. Germline-derived CDR1 and CDR2 are SGHNT and YYREEE (reference sequence). This CDR3 contains 16 residues. CDR3 bases: TGTGCCAGCAGCTGGGCGGGAGGAGGCTCGGGCTACGAGCAGTACTTC. Its translation is CASSWAGGGSGYEQYF. Based on the CDR3 plus reference TRBV5-4 and TRBJ2-7, the full variable domain is ETGVTQSPTHLIKTRGQQVTLRCSSQSGHNTVSWYQQALGQGPQFIFQYYREEENGRGNFPPRFSGLQFPNYSSELNVNALELDDSALYLCASSWAGGGSGYEQYFGPGTRLTVT.

This chain joins TRBV11-2 and TRBJ1-1; TRBD1 agrees at 7 bases. The CDR3 extends over 16 amino acids. Per germline, CDR1 SGHAT and CDR2 FQNNGV. After removal of 4 bases from V and 4 bases from J, the junction contained 12 bases not matched to a gene. CDR3 sequence reads: CASSSPRTGKGTEAFF. CDR3 sequence (DNA): TGTGCCAGCAGCTCCCCACGGACAGGTAAAGGCACTGAAGCTTTCTTT.

The chain has TRBV2 and TRBJ1-2; a possible D gene is TRBD1 (6 bases). This CDR3 comprises 13 residues. CDR1 is SNHLY, CDR2 FYNNEI, per germline. V dropped 7 bases and J dropped 1 base, with 10 bases sitting between them. The CDR3 spells CASMPDSNYGYTF. The CDR3 nucleotides are TGTGCCAGCATGCCGGACAGTAACTATGGCTACACCTTC. The full variable domain, in which reference TRBV2 and TRBJ1-2 provide the parts outside the CDR3, is EPEVTQTPSHQVTQMGQEVILRCVPISNHLYFYWYRQILGQKVEFLVSFYNNEISEKSEIFDDQFSVERPDGSNFTLKIRSTKLEDSAMYFCASMPDSNYGYTFGSGTRLTVV.

This clone was seen only once. This chain connects TRBV7-9 to TRBJ2-3; 11 bases fit TRBD1. The CDR3 spans 15 residues. Germline V lookup: CDR1 SEHNR, CDR2 FQNEAQ (reference sequence). V lost 4 bases, J lost 3 bases, and 3 bases stayed unmatched. The CDR3 here is CASSWGQGETDTQYF. For the CDR3, the DNA is TGTGCCAGCAGCTGGGGACAGGGGGAGACAGATACGCAGTATTTT.

This clone has a single count. V gene TRBV4-1 combines with J gene TRBJ1-1; no firm D call. Trimming stripped 3 bases from V and 4 bases from J, with 15 bases between. In germline, CDR1 is MGHRA, CDR2 YSYEKL. This CDR3 comprises 15 residues. The CDR3 protein is CASSQIIRRFTEAFF. CDR3 sequence (DNA): TGCGCCAGCAGCCAGATAATCAGGAGGTTCACTGAAGCTTTCTTT.

The chain carries TRBV27 and TRBJ1-5; no clear D. Germline CDR1 reads MNHEY; CDR2 reads SMNVEV (reference sequence). V dropped 4 bases and J dropped 6 bases, with 7 bases sitting between them. This CDR3 is 12 amino acids long. Here the CDR3 DNA reads TGTGCCAGCAGTTCCAACGGTCAGCCCCAGCATTTT. Encoded protein: CASSSNGQPQHF.

V and J are TRBV6-5 and TRBJ2-3; 13 positions agree with TRBD2. The junction had 4 bases not matched to a gene; V was cut back by 6 bases and J by 4 bases. CDR3 length equals 15 residues. CDR1 is MNHEY and CDR2 is SVGAGI in the germline V gene. The CDR3 reads CASRLLAGGSDTQYF. CDR3 sequence (DNA): TGTGCCAGCAGACTACTAGCGGGAGGGTCAGATACGCAGTATTTT.

The chain couples TRBV5-4 to TRBJ2-6, with 8 bases identical to TRBD1. The germline gives CDR1 SGHNT, CDR2 YYREEE (reference sequence). This CDR3 is 16 amino acids long. After removal of 0 bases from V and 12 bases from J, the junction contained 11 bases not matched to a gene. The CDR3 sequence is CASSLVVRDRPTVLTF. In DNA form, the CDR3 reads TGTGCCAGCAGCTTGGTCGTAAGGGACAGGCCTACCGTCCTGACTTTC.

The chain has TRBV27 and TRBJ2-1; D call uncertain. V was shortened by 3 bases and J by 3 bases, with 12 bases between the two germline ends. The germline gives CDR1 MNHEY, CDR2 SMNVEV (reference sequence). CDR3 length: 15 amino acids. As DNA, the CDR3 is TGTGCCAGCAGTTTTTCCGCAGAAAGCTACAATGAGCAGTTCTTC. It translates to CASSFSAESYNEQFF.

The chain carries TRBV7-2 and TRBJ1-3; TRBD1 agrees at 7 bases. The CDR3 covers 18 residues. J was trimmed by 4 bases and V by 1 base; bases with no gene match: 13. Germline V gene data show CDR1 as SGHTA and CDR2 as FQGNSA. CDR3 DNA sequence: TGTGCCAGCAGCTTAGGGGTTTCTAGGGGGCTGTGGGGAAACACCATATATTTT. Amino acids: CASSLGVSRGLWGNTIYF.

The rearrangement joins TRBV4-1 to TRBJ2-5; TRBD1 aligns across 7 bases. The CDR3 sequence is 15 residues long. From germline, CDR1 is MGHRA and CDR2 YSYEKL. J gave up 1 base and V 0 bases, and 2 bases lay outside the gene matches. The CDR3 loop reads CASSQEGQPQETQYF. The CDR3 bases are TGCGCCAGCAGCCAAGAGGGACAGCCCCAAGAGACCCAGTACTTC.

This chain uses TRBV4-2 with TRBJ2-1; TRBD2 might be the D (6 bases). This CDR3 contains 14 residues. Trimming shortened V by 0 bases and J by 9 bases, and 12 bases separated the two germline ends. Per germline, CDR1 LGHNA and CDR2 YNFKEQ. The CDR3 region is CASSQELAFPEQFF. CDR3 in DNA: TGTGCCAGCAGCCAAGAACTAGCTTTTCCTGAGCAGTTCTTC.

This sequence joins TRBV7-2 and TRBJ2-7; no clear D gene. In germline, CDR1 is SGHTA, CDR2 FQGNSA. CDR3 size: 13 residues. Trimming shortened V by 3 bases and J by 0 bases, and 6 bases separated the two germline ends. The CDR3 nucleotides are TGTGCCAGCAGCTTCTATAGCTCCTACGAGCAGTACTTC. This gives the protein CASSFYSSYEQYF. The full variable domain, completed using reference TRBV7-2 and TRBJ2-7, is GAGVSQSPSNKVTEKGKDVELRCDPISGHTALYWYRQSLGQGLEFLIYFQGNSAPDKSGLPSDRFSAERTGGSVSTLTIQRTQQEDSAVYLCASSFYSSYEQYFGPGTRLTVT.

The chain couples TRBV19 to TRBJ1-5, with 9 bases lining up with TRBD1. This CDR3 is built from 16 residues. V was clipped by 4 bases and J by 8 bases; unmatched bases: 12. From germline, CDR1 is LNHDA and CDR2 SQIVND (reference sequence). CDR3 protein: CASSNWDRVGLEPQHF. For the CDR3, the DNA is TGTGCCAGTAGTAATTGGGACAGGGTCGGGTTGGAGCCCCAGCATTTT.

This chain links TRBV5-6 with TRBJ2-1, with D possibly TRBD2 on 6 matching bases. V was cut by 0 bases and J by 4 bases, with 11 bases left in between. CDR1 SGHDT and CDR2 YYEEEE come from the germline V gene. The CDR3 is made up of 15 amino acids. The CDR3 spells CASSLEAGGYNEQFF. DNA of the CDR3: TGTGCCAGCAGCTTGGAAGCGGGTGGGTACAATGAGCAGTTCTTC.

J is TRBJ2-5 and V is TRBV11-2; maybe TRBD1 (6 bases). V lost 4 bases to trimming and J lost 2 bases, with 11 bases between them. The CDR3 length is 14 residues. Germline CDR1 SGHAT, CDR2 FQNNGV. The CDR3 DNA reads as TGTGCCAGCAGCTACCGGGACACTCAAGAGACCCAGTACTTC. This translates into CASSYRDTQETQYF. The full variable domain, completed using reference TRBV11-2 and TRBJ2-5, is EAGVAQSPRYKIIEKRQSVAFWCNPISGHATLYWYQQILGQGPKLLIQFQNNGVVDDSQLPKDRFSAERLKGVDSTLKIQPAKLEDSAVYLCASSYRDTQETQYFGPGTRLLVL.

This clone was seen a handful of times. Written as DNA, the CDR3 is TGTGCCAGCAGCTTAGGGGCAATCGGCTACACCTTC. As protein: CASSLGAIGYTF. The rearrangement joins TRBV7-9 to TRBJ1-2; D is ambiguous. Germline-derived CDR1 and CDR2 are SEHNR and FQNEAQ (reference sequence). There are 12 residues in the CDR3. Trimming took off 1 base at V and 8 bases at J, with 8 bases between the two ends.

This chain connects TRBV5-1 to TRBJ2-7; 11 nucleotides align to TRBD2. The CDR3 is 15 amino acids. From germline, CDR1 is SGHRS and CDR2 YFSETQ. Germline trimming cut 2 bases from V and 5 bases from J; bases unmatched to any gene: 6. The CDR3 region is CASSLPASGRNEQYF. The DNA of the CDR3 is TGCGCCAGCAGCTTACCTGCTAGCGGGAGGAACGAGCAGTACTTC.

This chain links TRBV2 with TRBJ2-1, with TRBD2 identical over 8 bases. Per the germline V gene, CDR1 is SNHLY and CDR2 is FYNNEI. CDR3 length: 17 residues. The V segment lost 4 bases and the J segment 3 bases; nucleotides outside the gene matches: 11. The chain's CDR3 is CASSGLLAENIYNEQFF. In DNA form, the CDR3 reads TGTGCCAGCAGTGGGCTACTAGCGGAGAATATCTACAATGAGCAGTTCTTC.

This chain uses TRBV4-3 with TRBJ2-3; 8 bases are a match to TRBD2. In germline, CDR1 is LGHNA, CDR2 YSLEER. This CDR3 comprises 17 residues. J gave up 0 bases and V 4 bases, and 9 bases lay outside the gene matches. CDR3 loop: CASSLRLAGSSTDTQYF. In nucleotides, the CDR3 is TGCGCCAGCAGCCTTCGATTAGCGGGATCGAGCACAGATACGCAGTATTTT.

By share, this clone counts as medium-sized. The chain employs TRBV7-9 and TRBJ2-3; D possibly corresponds to TRBD1 (6 bases). The CDR3 runs to 15 residues. Looked up from germline, CDR1 is SEHNR and CDR2 is FQNEAQ (reference sequence). Between the trimmed V and J ends, which lost 5 bases and 4 bases, there was a span of 16 bases. The CDR3 DNA sequence: TGTGCCAGCAGCCGCGGACAGAGTCCCCCAGATACGCAGTATTTT. Translation gives CASSRGQSPPDTQYF.

V is TRBV7-2 and J is TRBJ2-5; 10 nucleotides match TRBD2. J was trimmed by 2 bases and V by 1 base; bases with no gene match: 7. Germline CDR1 SGHTA, CDR2 FQGNSA. This CDR3 spans 17 amino acids. In DNA, the CDR3 is TGTGCCAGCAGCTTAGGTTCTAGCGGGAGTTATCAAGAGACCCAGTACTTC. Encoded protein: CASSLGSSGSYQETQYF.

V usage is TRBV24-1 and J usage is TRBJ2-1, with 10 bases matching TRBD2. This CDR3 spans 15 amino acids. CDR1 KGHDR and CDR2 SFDVKD come from the germline V gene. The ends lost 4 bases at V and 3 bases at J; junction bases unmatched: 2. CDR3 sequence: CATSEPSGGYNEQFF. CDR3 sequence (DNA): TGTGCCACCAGTGAACCTAGCGGGGGCTACAATGAGCAGTTCTTC.

The V call is TRBV6-6, the J call TRBJ1-1, with no clear D. The V gene's germline CDR1 is MNHNY and CDR2 SVGAGI (reference sequence). The CDR3 covers 14 residues. Trimming pared 7 bases from V and 0 bases from J, leaving 12 bases between. The CDR3 bases are TGTGCCAGCAACTACGCCCAATTGAACACTGAAGCTTTCTTT. Its translation is CASNYAQLNTEAFF.

The chain couples TRBV11-2 to TRBJ1-2; 7 positions agree with TRBD1. The CDR3 contains 14 residues. J lost 7 bases, V lost 3 bases, and 8 bases had no gene match. Germline CDR1 is SGHAT and CDR2 is FQNNGV. CDR3 coding DNA: TGTGCCAGCAGCTTGGAGACAGGGCGTTTTGGCTACACCTTC. Residues: CASSLETGRFGYTF.

This sequence joins TRBV27 and TRBJ1-5; D is possibly TRBD1 (6 bases). V was clipped by 6 bases and J by 5 bases, with 17 bases between them. Germline V CDR1 and CDR2: MNHEY, SMNVEV (reference sequence). The CDR3 extends over 15 amino acids. The CDR3 region is CASSGTGWKDQPQHF. The CDR3 DNA follows: TGTGCCAGCAGCGGAACAGGGTGGAAGGATCAGCCCCAGCATTTT.